These 30 T cell receptor beta chains originate from one sample sequenced in a study of blood T cells in healthy people across ages. Alongside a J-beta primer mix, a sample-barcoded 5' primer served in a second PCR lasting roughly 7 to 11 cycles. TCRdb recomputed calls from the 5' RACE reads with MiXCR, one row per CDR3 protein. The data show under 1,000,000 distinct CDR3 sequences, 30% to 45% seen once. What was sequenced was blood. The receptors were gathered from a man younger than 30 in good health.

This CDR3 reads CSARGQVNTEAFF. The CDR3, as DNA: TGCAGTGCTAGAGGACAGGTGAACACTGAAGCTTTCTTT. The chain links TRBV20-1 to TRBJ1-1, with D perhaps TRBD1 (6 bases). V was pared by 1 base and J by 0 bases, with 6 bases between. The CDR3 has 13 residues. The V gene's germline CDR1 is DFQATT and CDR2 SNEGSKA (reference sequence).

The chain uses TRBV29-1 and TRBJ2-2, with 10 nucleotides matching TRBD1. The CDR3 contains 12 residues. Germline V gene sequence: CDR1 SQVTM, CDR2 ANQGSEA. V lost 7 bases to trimming and J lost 5 bases; unmatched junction nucleotides: 1. The CDR3 spells CSGGQGTGELFF. As DNA, the CDR3 is TGCAGCGGGGGACAGGGGACCGGGGAGCTGTTTTTT.

A few counts support this clonotype. The V gene is TRBV7-2, the J gene TRBJ2-3, with D possibly TRBD2 on 7 matching bases. V was shortened by 3 bases and J by 2 bases, with 21 bases between the two germline ends. CDR3 size: 18 residues. CDR1 is SGHTA and CDR2 is FQGNSA in the germline V gene. Here the CDR3 DNA reads TGTGCCAGCAGCTTGACGGGGGGCTTATCTACTATCACAGATACGCAGTATTTT. Protein product: CASSLTGGLSTITDTQYF. Full variable domain (remainder filled in from reference TRBV7-2 and TRBJ2-3): GAGVSQSPSNKVTEKGKDVELRCDPISGHTALYWYRQSLGQGLEFLIYFQGNSAPDKSGLPSDRFSAERTGGSVSTLTIQRTQQEDSAVYLCASSLTGGLSTITDTQYFGPGTRLTVL.

There are many counts of this clonotype. This chain joins TRBV6-6 and TRBJ2-1; TRBD2 aligns across 10 bases. Trimming at V came to 2 bases and at J to 8 bases, leaving 6 bases not matched to a gene. Germline loops: CDR1 MNHNY, CDR2 SVGAGI (reference sequence). This CDR3 is 15 amino acids long. Here the CDR3 DNA reads TGTGCCAGCAGTTACATTAGCGGGGGGTTCGATGAGCAGTTCTTC. It is translated as CASSYISGGFDEQFF.

V and J are TRBV10-3 and TRBJ1-1, with 7 positions matching TRBD1. The germline CDR1 and CDR2 sequences are ENHRY and SYGVKD. Losses at the gene ends were 8 bases for V and 5 bases for J; bases not matched to a gene: 8. The CDR3 consists of 13 residues. The CDR3 sequence is CAIGGRGDTEAFF. In DNA form, the CDR3 reads TGTGCCATCGGGGGCAGGGGGGATACTGAAGCTTTCTTT.

The chain couples TRBV4-3 to TRBJ1-1, with D perhaps matching TRBD1 (6 bases). Trimming stripped 1 base from V and 1 base from J, with 16 bases between. Germline loops: CDR1 LGHNA, CDR2 YSLEER. This CDR3 spans 17 amino acids. In nucleotides, the CDR3 is TGCGCCAGCAGCCAAGCCAACACCGGGACACCGAACACTGAAGCTTTCTTT. As protein: CASSQANTGTPNTEAFF.

The chain uses TRBV7-9 and TRBJ2-7, with 9 nucleotides matching TRBD1. This CDR3 comprises 16 residues. With 4 bases clipped from V and 1 base from J, the junction kept 8 bases outside the gene matches. The germline V gene encodes CDR1 SEHNR and CDR2 FQNEAQ (reference sequence). CDR3 in amino acids: CASSSKVGTGSYEQYF. CDR3 sequence (DNA): TGTGCCAGCAGCTCCAAAGTCGGGACAGGGTCCTACGAGCAGTACTTC.

This clonotype was seen many times. This rearrangement joins TRBV24-1 to TRBJ2-5, with a tentative D call TRBD1 (7 bases). V was pared by 8 bases and J by 3 bases, with 15 bases between. Germline CDR1 is KGHDR and CDR2 is SFDVKD. CDR3 length: 14 residues. CDR3 bases: TGTGCCACCATGAGGGGCAGGGGGGAAGAGACCCAGTACTTC. This gives the protein CATMRGRGEETQYF.

The chain recombines TRBV6-2 or TRBV6-3 with TRBJ2-6, with D hard to call. Trimming took 6 bases from V and 3 from J, leaving 12 bases between them. This CDR3 is built from 15 residues. Germline lookup yields CDR1 MNHEY and CDR2 SVGEGT. The CDR3 coding sequence is TGTGCCAGCAGCCGCCCCCCGGGTGGGGCCAACGTCCTGACTTTC. Amino acid sequence: CASSRPPGGANVLTF.

This clonotype was seen at least ten times. The chain joins TRBV12-3 or TRBV12-4 to TRBJ1-5; 7 nucleotides agree with TRBD1. J was trimmed by 2 bases and V by 6 bases; bases with no gene match: 7. The CDR3 has 15 amino acids. The CDR3 nucleotides read TGTGCCAGCAGCCCAGGGGGGATGGGCAATCAGCCCCAGCATTTT. Protein: CASSPGGMGNQPQHF.

V usage is TRBV20-1 and J usage is TRBJ2-1, with a tentative D call TRBD2 (5 bases). CDR3 size: 15 residues. The V and J ends lost 7 bases and 6 bases respectively, with 22 bases between them. Germline CDR1 and CDR2: DFQATT and SNEGSKA (reference sequence). The CDR3 bases are TGCAGTGTCCCCCCCCATGCTAGCAAGGTCAATGAGCAGTTCTTC. Residues: CSVPPHASKVNEQFF.

The table lists this clonotype with a few counts. The chain combines TRBV20-1 with TRBJ2-3; a possible D gene is TRBD1 (6 bases). Germline lookup yields CDR1 DFQATT and CDR2 SNEGSKA (reference sequence). The CDR3 has 18 residues. Trimming stripped 4 bases from V and 1 base from J, with 24 bases between. This chain's CDR3 is CSAKLKDGLWGRTDTQYF. CDR3 nucleotides: TGCAGTGCTAAGCTGAAAGATGGCTTATGGGGGCGCACAGATACGCAGTATTTT.

This clonotype has a handful of counts. This chain links TRBV20-1 with TRBJ2-1, with 12 bases lining up with TRBD2. The CDR3 sequence is 17 residues long. Germline loops: CDR1 DFQATT, CDR2 SNEGSKA (reference sequence). V was clipped by 6 bases and J by 10 bases; unmatched bases: 19. CDR3 sequence reads: CSALPSSLAGGEAEQFF. As DNA, the CDR3 is TGCAGTGCCCTCCCCTCCTCACTAGCGGGGGGAGAAGCGGAGCAGTTCTTC.

This clonotype was detected only a few times. The chain recombines TRBV20-1 with TRBJ1-6, with TRBD1 as a possible D gene (5 bases). The CDR3 totals 13 residues. Per germline, CDR1 DFQATT and CDR2 SNEGSKA (reference sequence). The V end lost 6 bases, the J end lost 5 bases, and 11 bases lay between the germline ends. CDR3 amino acids: CSALGENNSPLHF. In DNA form, the CDR3 reads TGCAGTGCCCTGGGGGAGAATAATTCACCCCTCCACTTT.

The CDR3 loop reads CASSSRTKGVETQYF. The CDR3, as DNA: TGTGCCAGCAGTTCCAGGACCAAGGGGGTGGAGACCCAGTACTTC. The J gene is TRBJ2-5, the V gene TRBV28; tentatively, D is TRBD1 (6 bases). The CDR3 extends over 15 amino acids. The germline V gene has CDR1 MDHEN and CDR2 SYDVKM. V was pared by 4 bases and J by 5 bases, with 17 bases between.

In regard to this clonotype: Possible read error: a much larger clone is one base away. The chain couples TRBV12-3 or TRBV12-4 to TRBJ1-6, with D perhaps matching TRBD1 (5 bases). The CDR3 sequence is 14 residues long. Trimming pared 6 bases from V and 7 bases from J, leaving 13 bases between. The DNA for the CDR3 is TGTGCCAGCAGCGTGACAGATACGAATTCACCCCTCCACTTT. This sequence encodes CASSVTDTNSPLHF.

This CDR3 is CASGLASSTGWYTEAFF. DNA for the CDR3: TGTGCTAGTGGTTTGGCCTCCTCGACAGGGTGGTACACTGAAGCTTTCTTT. The genes are TRBV12-5 and TRBJ1-1, with TRBD1 matching 7 bases. There are 17 residues in the CDR3. Unmatched junction bases numbered 11, after V lost 1 base and J lost 3 bases. Germline V gives CDR1 LGHNT, CDR2 FRNRAP. Looking up the rest from reference TRBV12-5 and TRBJ1-1 gives the full variable domain: DARVTQTPRHKVTEMGQEVTMRCQPILGHNTVFWYRQTMMQGLELLAYFRNRAPLDDSGMPKDRFSAEMPDATLATLKIQPSEPRDSAVYFCASGLASSTGWYTEAFFGQGTRLTVV.

The rearrangement joins TRBV29-1 to TRBJ1-5; TRBD1 matches at 7 bases. Trimming removed 4 bases from V and 8 bases from J; junction bases left unmatched: 8. The CDR3 runs to 13 residues. Germline V gene sequence: CDR1 SQVTM, CDR2 ANQGSEA. The CDR3 spells CSVGDSRLEPQHF. In nucleotides, the CDR3 is TGCAGCGTTGGGGACAGCCGTTTGGAGCCCCAGCATTTT.

The chain carries TRBV29-1 and TRBJ2-7; 8 bases match TRBD1. Germline CDR1 SQVTM, CDR2 ANQGSEA. The CDR3 has 15 amino acids. With V trimmed by 4 bases and J by 0 bases, 8 bases remained unmatched. The CDR3 region has the DNA TGCAGCGTTGTACCGGACAGGGCGTTCTCCTACGAGCAGTACTTC. Its protein is CSVVPDRAFSYEQYF.

The V call is TRBV7-8, the J call TRBJ2-3, with a tentative D call TRBD1 (6 bases). Germline V lookup: CDR1 SGHVS, CDR2 FQNEAQ. This CDR3 region has 13 residues. V lost 5 bases and J lost 3, with 9 bases in between. For the CDR3, the DNA is TGTGCCAGCAGCGCCGGACAGACAGATACGCAGTATTTT. It encodes CASSAGQTDTQYF.

This clonotype was seen more than once but under ten times. V usage is TRBV20-1 and J usage is TRBJ1-4; D remains ambiguous. The V gene's germline CDR1 is DFQATT and CDR2 SNEGSKA (reference sequence). V gave up 0 bases and J gave up 6 bases, with 11 bases separating them. This CDR3 is built from 14 residues. The CDR3 DNA reads TGCAGTGCTAGAGATTTTCCGGGAGATGAAAAACTGTTTTTT. Residues: CSARDFPGDEKLFF.

This clonotype was counted only a few times. The chain recombines TRBV28 with TRBJ2-5; D possibly uses TRBD1 or TRBD2 (5 bases each). The CDR3 covers 13 residues. Trimming left V 4 bases short and J 13 bases short, with 19 bases between. Germline lookup yields CDR1 MDHEN and CDR2 SYDVKM. CDR3 DNA sequence: TGTGCCAGCAGTTCCGGGACCCTTTTCCAGCGGTACTTC. Its translation: CASSSGTLFQRYF. The entire variable domain, with the rest obtained from reference TRBV28 and TRBJ2-5, is as follows: DVKVTQSSRYLVKRTGEKVFLECVQDMDHENMFWYRQDPGLGLRLIYFSYDVKMKEKGDIPEGYSVSREKKERFSLILESASTNQTSMYLCASSSGTLFQRYFGPGTRLLVL.

This chain links TRBV5-1 with TRBJ2-6; D possibly uses TRBD1 or TRBD2 (5 bases each). The CDR3 loop spans 16 amino acids. Germline CDR1 reads SGHRS; CDR2 reads YFSETQ. V was shortened by 4 bases and J by 0 bases, with 11 bases between the two germline ends. The CDR3 nucleotides are TGCGCCAGCAGCAGTGGGGGAATCTCTGGGGCCAACGTCCTGACTTTC. This sequence encodes CASSSGGISGANVLTF.

This clonotype has only a few counts. V usage is TRBV15 and J usage is TRBJ2-5; weak D call: TRBD2 (6 bases). The CDR3 has 12 residues. CDR1 and CDR2 from the germline V gene are LNHNV and YYDKDF (reference sequence). V gave up 3 bases and J gave up 5 bases, with 7 bases separating them. The DNA of the CDR3 is TGTGCCACCAGCAGTGCGGGGGAGACCCAGTACTTC. This gives the protein CATSSAGETQYF.

A remark on this clonotype: One base away lies a much larger clone, so this may be a sequencing read error. This chain joins TRBV4-3 and TRBJ2-3, with D tentatively TRBD2 (5 bases). The germline gives CDR1 LGHNA, CDR2 YSLEER. There are 17 residues in the CDR3. CDR3 in amino acids: CTSSQEKASLSTDTQYF. The CDR3 DNA reads TGCACCAGCAGCCAAGAAAAGGCTAGCCTTAGCACAGATACGCAGTATTTT.

There are many counts of this clonotype. The rearrangement uses TRBV12-3 or TRBV12-4 and TRBJ1-2; D perhaps matches TRBD1 (5 bases). The CDR3 covers 13 residues. The V end was cut by 6 bases, the J end by 2 bases, with 10 bases between. DNA of the CDR3: TGTGCCAGCAGCCGGTGGGGCAACTATGGCTACACCTTC. This translates into CASSRWGNYGYTF.

This clonotype is a singleton in its sample. The J gene is TRBJ2-1, the V gene TRBV18, with no clear D. This CDR3 comprises 15 residues. Trimming took 4 bases from V and 13 from J, leaving 23 bases between them. Per the germline V gene, CDR1 is KGHSH and CDR2 is LQKENI. The CDR3 here is CASSLNQNRQETQFF. CDR3 DNA sequence: TGTGCCAGCTCACTGAACCAGAACCGTCAGGAGACCCAGTTCTTC.

This clonotype was detected a few times. The rearrangement links TRBV7-9 to TRBJ1-6; a weak D match, TRBD1 (5 bases). V was clipped by 2 bases and J by 10 bases, with 18 bases between them. The CDR3 sequence is 16 residues long. Looked up from germline, CDR1 is SEHNR and CDR2 is FQNEAQ (reference sequence). CDR3 nucleotide sequence: TGTGCCAGCAGCTTAAGGGCGGTGGGACCTGAGTCACCCCTCCACTTT. This encodes CASSLRAVGPESPLHF.

V is TRBV6-5 and J is TRBJ2-3, with D uncertain. This CDR3 is built from 15 residues. Per the germline V gene, CDR1 is MNHEY and CDR2 is SVGAGI. V lost 2 bases to trimming and J lost 2 bases, with 11 bases between them. The DNA of the CDR3 is TGTGCCAGCAGTTACGAGGTTTCCAACACAGATACGCAGTATTTT. Translating gives CASSYEVSNTDTQYF.

The table lists this clonotype with a count of one. The chain employs TRBV27 and TRBJ2-7; D is uncertain. The ends were cut back, 1 base at V and 2 bases at J, with 12 bases in the middle. Germline assignment: CDR1 MNHEY and CDR2 SMNVEV (reference sequence). This CDR3 has 15 residues. CDR3 DNA sequence: TGTGCCAGCAGTTTATTAATAGGGCAGACCTACGAGCAGTACTTC. Translated: CASSLLIGQTYEQYF.